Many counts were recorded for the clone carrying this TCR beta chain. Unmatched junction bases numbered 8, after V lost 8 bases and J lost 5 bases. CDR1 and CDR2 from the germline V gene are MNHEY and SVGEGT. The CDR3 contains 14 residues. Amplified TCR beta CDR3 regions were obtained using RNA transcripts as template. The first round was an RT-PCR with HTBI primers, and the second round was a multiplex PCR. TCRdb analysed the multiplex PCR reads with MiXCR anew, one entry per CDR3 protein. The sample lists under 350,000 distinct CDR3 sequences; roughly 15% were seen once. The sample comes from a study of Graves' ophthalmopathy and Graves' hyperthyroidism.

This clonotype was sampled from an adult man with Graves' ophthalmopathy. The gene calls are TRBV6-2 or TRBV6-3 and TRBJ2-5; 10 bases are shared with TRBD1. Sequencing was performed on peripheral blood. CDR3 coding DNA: TGTGCCAGCGCCCTGGACAGGGGGGTTGAGACCCAGTACTTC. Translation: CASALDRGVETQYF.